This TCR beta chain was found in a study of OX40 agonist ivuxolimab in advanced cancers. Overall study findings and caveats: On average, a greater number of expanded clones characterised CD8+ T cells relative to CD4+. Partial responders at 0.1-3.0 mg/kg had among the lowest clonal expansion. Part of the nonresponder group also had normalized T-cell clonal expansion that was low.

The data were produced by immunoSEQ multiplex PCR, yet TCRdb's version contains in-frame clones alone and is incomplete. This repertoire shows almost 70,000 clones, 86% found once; its top ten account for about 8.2%. As regards this clone: Its antigen is still unknown.

This CDR3 has 15 residues. CDR1 is SGHTA and CDR2 is FQGNSA in the germline V gene. The trim removed 6 bases at V and 6 bases at J, leaving 6 bases unmatched. This TCR came from an adult with an advanced solid tumor such as melanoma, head and neck, liver or kidney cancer. The chain recombines TRBV7-2 with TRBJ1-6; TRBD1 aligns across 9 bases. Here the sequenced sample was CD4+ or CD8+ T cells sorted from blood, taken in a trial of the OX40 agonist ivuxolimab. This CDR3 reads CASSLQGAINSPLHF. As DNA, the CDR3 is TGTGCCAGCAGTTTACAGGGGGCAATTAATTCACCCCTCCACTTT.